This TCR beta chain was found in a study of shared clonotypes between healthy human individuals. Regarding the study as a whole: Sorted-subset samples were not fully sequenced, rarefaction indicated.

The CDR3 extends over 14 amino acids. Germline-derived CDR1 and CDR2 are MNHNY and SVGAGI (reference sequence). The V gene lost 6 bases and the J gene lost 3 bases, with 12 bases spanning the gap. In the authors' methods: ImmunoSEQ output lacked quality scores and full-length reads, limiting matched filtering. This table comes from immunoSEQ multiplex PCR, and its TCRdb copy is limited to in-frame clones, with some not included. V, J and clone size were drawn from that table, and D and trimming were deduced from the DNA. This sample has around 2.1 million clones, with roughly 95% found just once. This clone is a singleton in its sample. Its antigen is undetermined.

The rearrangement links TRBV6-6 to TRBJ1-5; D may be TRBD1 (5 bases). The sequence was collected from a man between 18 and 35 years old in good health. The sample was naive CD4+ T cells sorted from blood. Specified subset: CD45RA+ positively selected. CDR3 DNA sequence: TGTGCCAGCAGACGAGGGACGGACAATCAGCCCCAGCATTTT. Protein product: CASRRGTDNQPQHF.